The rows below give T cell receptor beta chains drawn from one sample of a study of patients and donors after allogeneic stem cell transplantation. TCRdb fed the RT-PCR reads into MiXCR, producing one record per CDR3 protein. In the table there are 110,000 or so distinct CDR3 sequences, around 35% of which are singletons. The sequenced sample consisted of blood, either unsorted or a sorted T cell fraction (not recorded which). Receptor source: a human donor who was either an allogeneic HSCT recipient or a stem cell or donor lymphocyte infusion donor (not recorded which). It is not recorded whose cells these are; they may come from a transplant donor. Both conserved end residues are part of each CDR3. A D gene is named only where the DNA matches it firmly. The listing skips clone size in some rows; elsewhere it reads once, few, many or a size class.

v_call: TRBV4-3
j_call: TRBJ2-3
clone_size: -
d_call: -
cdr3_nt: TGCGCCAGCAGCCAAGATTCCCGGGGAGATACGCAGTATTTT
cdr3_aa: CASSQDSRGDTQYF

v_call: TRBV20-1
j_call: TRBJ1-2
clone_size: few
d_call: -
cdr3_nt: TGCAGTGCTAGGGCGGGGAGTAACTATGGCTACACCTTC
cdr3_aa: CSARAGSNYGYTF

v_call: TRBV5-6
j_call: TRBJ1-1
clone_size: -
d_call: -
cdr3_nt: TGTGCCAGCAGCCTCGGGACATCCGCCGTACTCGTGAACACTGAAGCTTTCTTT
cdr3_aa: CASSLGTSAVLVNTEAFF

v_call: TRBV7-3
j_call: TRBJ1-2
clone_size: -
d_call: TRBD1
cdr3_nt: TGTGCCAGCAGCTCGGCCCGGACAGGGACTGTGGCCTACTATGGCTACACCTTC
cdr3_aa: CASSSARTGTVAYYGYTF

v_call: TRBV25-1
j_call: TRBJ2-7
clone_size: -
d_call: TRBD1
cdr3_nt: TGTGCCAGCAGGAACAGGGGTCACGAGCAGTACTTC
cdr3_aa: CASRNRGHEQYF

v_call: TRBV13
j_call: TRBJ1-3
clone_size: few
d_call: -
cdr3_nt: TGTGCCAGCAGCTTACATGGGACTTCTGGAAACACCATATATTTT
cdr3_aa: CASSLHGTSGNTIYF

v_call: TRBV4-3
j_call: TRBJ1-6
clone_size: few
d_call: -
cdr3_nt: TGCGCCAGCAGCCTATTGAGAAATCCGAATTCACCCCTCCACTTT
cdr3_aa: CASSLLRNPNSPLHF

v_call: TRBV6-2/TRBV6-3
j_call: TRBJ2-7
clone_size: -
d_call: -
cdr3_nt: TGTGCCAGCACCCCCGGGGCCGGGGACGAGCAGTACTTC
cdr3_aa: CASTPGAGDEQYF

v_call: TRBV27
j_call: TRBJ2-7
clone_size: -
d_call: -
cdr3_nt: TGTGCCAGCAGTCTCGGGACACCCTGGGTCTACGAGCAGTACTTC
cdr3_aa: CASSLGTPWVYEQYF

v_call: TRBV10-1
j_call: TRBJ1-2
clone_size: few
d_call: -
cdr3_nt: TGCGCCAGCGCCCCGATTCGAACGGCTGGCTACACCTTC
cdr3_aa: CASAPIRTAGYTF

v_call: TRBV7-9
j_call: TRBJ2-7
clone_size: -
d_call: -
cdr3_nt: TGTGCCAGCAGCCGTTTTTACGAGCAGTACTTC
cdr3_aa: CASSRFYEQYF

v_call: TRBV6-2/TRBV6-3
j_call: TRBJ2-7
clone_size: -
d_call: -
cdr3_nt: TGTGCCAGCAGTTACGACATTCCCTACGAGCAGTACTTC
cdr3_aa: CASSYDIPYEQYF

v_call: TRBV6-6
j_call: TRBJ2-2
clone_size: -
d_call: -
cdr3_nt: TGTGCCAGCAGTTACTCGTTAAACTCCAGGGCCGGGGAGCTGTTTTTT
cdr3_aa: CASSYSLNSRAGELFF

v_call: TRBV4-3
j_call: TRBJ1-2
clone_size: -
d_call: -
cdr3_nt: TGCGCCAGCAGCCAAGCGGGGGTTGACTATGGCTACACCTTC
cdr3_aa: CASSQAGVDYGYTF

v_call: TRBV28
j_call: TRBJ2-6
clone_size: few
d_call: -
cdr3_nt: TGTGCCAGCAGGTGGACAGCCCGCTCTGGGGCCAACGTCCTGACTTTC
cdr3_aa: CASRWTARSGANVLTF

v_call: TRBV7-2
j_call: TRBJ1-4
clone_size: few
d_call: -
cdr3_nt: TGTGCCAGCAGCTCCTTCGGTTATGAAAAACTGTTTTTT
cdr3_aa: CASSSFGYEKLFF

v_call: TRBV4-3
j_call: TRBJ1-2
clone_size: -
d_call: TRBD1
cdr3_nt: TGCGCCAGCAGCCAACGAGACAGGGGGCTAAACTATGGCTACACCTTC
cdr3_aa: CASSQRDRGLNYGYTF

v_call: TRBV2
j_call: TRBJ1-5
clone_size: -
d_call: -
cdr3_nt: TGTGCCAGCAGTGACACGGAATATAGCAATCAGCCCCAGCATTTT
cdr3_aa: CASSDTEYSNQPQHF

v_call: TRBV6-5
j_call: TRBJ2-1
clone_size: -
d_call: TRBD2
cdr3_nt: TGTGCCAGCAGTTACCCTCTCGGGAGGCCATTGGATGAGCAGTTCTTC
cdr3_aa: CASSYPLGRPLDEQFF

v_call: TRBV12-3/TRBV12-4
j_call: TRBJ2-7
clone_size: -
d_call: TRBD2
cdr3_nt: TGTGCCAGCAGTCCCGGACTAGCGGGACGCTTTTCCCAGAACGAGCAGTACTTC
cdr3_aa: CASSPGLAGRFSQNEQYF

v_call: TRBV7-2
j_call: TRBJ1-1
clone_size: -
d_call: -
cdr3_nt: TGTGCCAGCAGCTTCAGGTACACTGAAGCTTTCTTT
cdr3_aa: CASSFRYTEAFF

v_call: TRBV7-2
j_call: TRBJ2-2
clone_size: -
d_call: -
cdr3_nt: TGTGCCAGCAGCTTATTGGTGTCTCGGCGGACCGGGGAGCTGTTTTTT
cdr3_aa: CASSLLVSRRTGELFF

v_call: TRBV4-3
j_call: TRBJ2-1
clone_size: -
d_call: TRBD2
cdr3_nt: TGCGCCAGCAGCCAAGACCTAGCGGGACACCTCTCCTACAATGAGCAGTTCTTC
cdr3_aa: CASSQDLAGHLSYNEQFF

v_call: TRBV24-1
j_call: TRBJ2-5
clone_size: -
d_call: -
cdr3_nt: TGTGCCACCAGTGACCAGCTGGGTGGGGAGACCCAGTACTTC
cdr3_aa: CATSDQLGGETQYF

v_call: TRBV7-9
j_call: TRBJ2-5
clone_size: few
d_call: -
cdr3_nt: TGTGCCAGCAGCCACAGGGTCCAAGAGACCCAGTACTTC
cdr3_aa: CASSHRVQETQYF

v_call: TRBV6-5
j_call: TRBJ1-2
clone_size: -
d_call: TRBD1
cdr3_nt: TGTGCCAGCAGGGACAGGGGGTGGTATGGCTACACCTTC
cdr3_aa: CASRDRGWYGYTF

v_call: TRBV6-2/TRBV6-3
j_call: TRBJ1-5
clone_size: -
d_call: -
cdr3_nt: TGTGCCAGCAGCGACCCTCAGGGTTGGCAGCCCCAGCATTTT
cdr3_aa: CASSDPQGWQPQHF

v_call: TRBV4-3
j_call: TRBJ1-2
clone_size: few
d_call: -
cdr3_nt: TGCGCCAGCAGCCAAGAGGAGAACAGCTATGGCTACACCTTC
cdr3_aa: CASSQEENSYGYTF

v_call: TRBV7-8
j_call: TRBJ1-5
clone_size: -
d_call: -
cdr3_nt: TGTGCCAGCAGCTTAGCGCCGGGGGGAGGCCAGCCCCAGCATTTT
cdr3_aa: CASSLAPGGGQPQHF

v_call: TRBV5-6
j_call: TRBJ2-7
clone_size: few
d_call: TRBD1
cdr3_nt: TGTGCCAGCAGATACCTGGACAGGGAAGGCGAGCAGTACTTC
cdr3_aa: CASRYLDREGEQYF

v_call: TRBV27
j_call: TRBJ1-6
clone_size: -
d_call: TRBD1
cdr3_nt: TGTGCCAGCAGTTTAAGTCCAACAGGGGGCTTCAGATATAATTCACCCCTCCACTTT
cdr3_aa: CASSLSPTGGFRYNSPLHF